This T cell receptor (beta chain) was sequenced in a study of T-cell reconstitution after alpha-beta-depleted transplantation in children. This clonotype was seen repeatedly, ten times or more. The TCRbeta library incorporated unique molecular identifiers. Using its own MiXCR run on the PCR reads, TCRdb lists one record per CDR3 protein. In the table there are around 200,000 distinct CDR3 sequences, roughly 7.5% of which are singletons. Germline-derived CDR1 and CDR2 are GTSNPN and SVGIG (reference sequence). This CDR3 spans 13 amino acids. The germline V and J ends were trimmed by 3 bases and 1 base, with 9 bases remaining between them.

The sequencing here drew on PBMCs from the stem cell graft donor, taken from the stem cell graft. This TCR was recovered from a human donor who donated a stem cell graft to a child with Wiskott-Aldrich syndrome. V usage is TRBV30 and J usage is TRBJ1-1; D is undetermined. CDR3 amino acids: CAWRLTENTEAFF. The CDR3 DNA is TGTGCCTGGAGGTTGACGGAGAACACTGAAGCTTTCTTT.